The 14 T cell receptor beta chains below come from one sample, sequenced in a study of blood T cells in healthy people across ages. Primers used in a second PCR of roughly 7 to 12 cycles were a sample-barcoded 5' primer and a J-beta primer mix. TCRdb reprocessed the 5' RACE reads with MiXCR, giving one entry per CDR3 protein. The sample includes hundreds of thousands of distinct CDR3 sequences, around 32% of them seen just once. Sequencing was done on a sample of blood. The receptor set was obtained from a woman of 80 years or more in good health.

This clonotype was seen at least ten times. This chain uses TRBV9 with TRBJ2-1; TRBD2 might be the D (6 bases). The germline V gene encodes CDR1 SGDLS and CDR2 YYNGEE. V was clipped by 4 bases and J by 7 bases, with 18 bases between them. The CDR3 has 15 residues. The CDR3 coding sequence is TGTGCCAGCAGCCGCAATGGGGAGGAGTTAAATGAGCAGTTCTTC. Protein sequence: CASSRNGEELNEQFF.

Details on this clonotype: An end of the junction differs from the germline gene, which may be a read error. V is TRBV12-3 or TRBV12-4 and J is TRBJ2-3; no firm D call. The CDR3 runs 15 residues. CDR3 nucleotides: TGTGCCAGCAGTTTTACGCAAATGGCCACAGATGCGCAGTATTTT. This codes for CASSFTQMATDAQYF.

In this sample, this clonotype turned up many times. At one end the junction does not follow the germline gene, possibly because of a read error. V gene TRBV29-1 combines with J gene TRBJ1-2; 9 bases align to TRBD1. Per germline, CDR1 SQVTM and CDR2 ANQGSEA. CDR3 length: 17 residues. CDR3 sequence: CSVEDGQGILRNGGYTF. The DNA for the CDR3 is TGCAGCGTGGAAGACGGACAGGGGATTCTTAGAAATGGTGGCTACACCTTC.

This clonotype was seen just once. This chain joins TRBV12-3 or TRBV12-4 and TRBJ2-1; TRBD1 matches 9 bases. The CDR3 sequence is 15 residues long. After removal of 6 bases from V and 5 bases from J, the junction contained 8 bases not matched to a gene. CDR3 amino acids: CASRLDRGNNNEQFF. Written as DNA, the CDR3 is TGTGCCAGCAGACTCGACAGGGGGAACAACAATGAGCAGTTCTTC.

Notes on this clonotype: Its ends do not fully match the called genes, so a read error is possible. The chain recombines TRBV12-3 or TRBV12-4 with TRBJ2-3; D is possibly TRBD1 or TRBD2 (5 bases each). This CDR3 is built from 14 residues. In DNA, the CDR3 is TGTGCCAGCAGTTTAAGAGTGAGGGGAGATGCGCAGTATTTT. The encoded protein is CASSLRVRGDAQYF.

This clonotype was counted at least ten times. The genes are TRBV6-2 or TRBV6-3 and TRBJ2-2; D is ambiguous. The CDR3 loop spans 13 amino acids. Germline V gives CDR1 MNHEY, CDR2 SVGEGT. V dropped 5 bases and J dropped 2 bases, with 6 bases sitting between them. The CDR3 spells CASSMINTGELFF. The CDR3 DNA reads TGTGCCAGCAGTATGATAAACACCGGGGAGCTGTTTTTT.

Comment on this clonotype: Given a much more abundant clone one base away, this may be a read error. The chain employs TRBV9 and TRBJ2-5; D is uncertain. The tail of the sequence fits TRBJ2-7 better, so the J call may be wrong. The V gene's germline CDR1 is SGDLS and CDR2 YYNGEE. CDR3 length: 14 amino acids. In DNA, the CDR3 is TGTGCCAGCAGCGTTACCCCAAGGGTGGGCGAGCAGTACTTC. Its translation is CASSVTPRVGEQYF.

CDR3 DNA: TGTGCCAGCAGCTTAGACTCGACAGGGCTGGACACCGGGGAGCTGTTTTTT. It specifies CASSLDSTGLDTGELFF. V is TRBV7-2 and J is TRBJ2-2; TRBD1 agrees at 7 bases. The CDR3 is 17 residues long. The V and J ends lost 1 base and 3 bases, in that order; junction bases with no gene match: 8. The germline V gene encodes CDR1 SGHTA and CDR2 FQGNSA.

The chain couples TRBV12-3 or TRBV12-4 to TRBJ2-3; maybe TRBD2 (6 bases). V was pared by 6 bases and J by 4 bases, with 20 bases between. This CDR3 has 16 amino acids. As DNA, the CDR3 is TGTGCCAGCAGCCCAAGATCGACCGGGAGAGCAGATACGCAGTATTTT. It is translated as CASSPRSTGRADTQYF.

The chain joins TRBV5-1 to TRBJ2-5; D is possibly TRBD1 (5 bases). With the DNA end fitting TRBJ2-7 better, the J assignment may be wrong. Germline V gene data show CDR1 as SGHRS and CDR2 as YFSETQ. The CDR3 is made up of 13 amino acids. In nucleotides, the CDR3 is TGCGCCAGCAGCTCCCCAGGGTTGTACGAGCAGTACTTC. Its protein product is CASSSPGLYEQYF.

Of note for this clonotype: No conserved phenylalanine or tryptophan is present at the end of the CDR3, so a read error is the likely explanation. The rearrangement uses TRBV14 and TRBJ2-5; D uncertain. V lost 4 bases to trimming and J lost 7 bases, with 10 bases between them. Germline V gives CDR1 SGHDN, CDR2 FVKESK. The CDR3 contains 12 residues. The chain's CDR3 is CASSPSSRTQYV. CDR3 bases: TGTGCCAGCAGCCCCAGCAGTCGGACCCAGTACGTC.

The CDR3 nucleotides read TGTGCCAGCAGTTCGACCGACAGGGGCGGCAATGAGCAGTACTTC. Residues: CASSSTDRGGNEQYF. This rearrangement joins TRBV6-5 to TRBJ2-1; 8 bases are a match to TRBD1. The end of the DNA is better explained by TRBJ2-7, so the J call may be wrong. Germline assignment: CDR1 MNHEY and CDR2 SVGAGI. CDR3 length: 15 amino acids.

A few counts support this clonotype. This chain uses TRBV6-1 with TRBJ1-1; 8 bases are a match to TRBD1. This CDR3 comprises 11 residues. CDR1 is MNHNS, CDR2 SASEGT, per germline. V lost 6 bases to trimming and J lost 9 bases; unmatched junction nucleotides: 3. The CDR3 DNA is TGTGCCAGCAGAGGACAGGGTAAAGCTTTCTTT. It codes for CASRGQGKAFF.

In its sample, this clonotype was seen many times. The V call is TRBV5-1, the J call TRBJ2-7; possible D gene TRBD1, 6 bases. Germline CDR1 and CDR2: SGHRS and YFSETQ. The CDR3 spans 15 residues. V was cut by 0 bases and J by 6 bases, with 16 bases left in between. CDR3 residues: CASSLGRGIPLEQYF. The CDR3 DNA sequence: TGCGCCAGCAGCTTGGGTAGGGGGATCCCTCTCGAGCAGTACTTC.